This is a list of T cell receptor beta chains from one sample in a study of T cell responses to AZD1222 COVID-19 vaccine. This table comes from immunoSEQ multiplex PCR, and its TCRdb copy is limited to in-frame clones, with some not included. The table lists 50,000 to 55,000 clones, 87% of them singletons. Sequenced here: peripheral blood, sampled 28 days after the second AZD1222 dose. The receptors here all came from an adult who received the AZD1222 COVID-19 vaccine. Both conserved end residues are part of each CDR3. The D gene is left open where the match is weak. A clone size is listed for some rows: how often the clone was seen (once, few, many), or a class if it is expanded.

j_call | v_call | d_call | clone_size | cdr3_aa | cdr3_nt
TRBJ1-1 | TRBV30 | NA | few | CAVPHIGRIEAFF | TGTGCCGTCCCCCACATCGGACGGATTGAAGCTTTCTTT
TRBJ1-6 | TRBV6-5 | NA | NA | CASRDWGDNSPLHF | TGTGCCAGCAGAGATTGGGGGGATAATTCACCCCTCCACTTT
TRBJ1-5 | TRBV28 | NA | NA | CASSLYGRENQPQHF | TGTGCCAGCAGTTTATACGGCAGGGAGAATCAGCCCCAGCATTTT
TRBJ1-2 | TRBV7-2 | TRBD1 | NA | CASSLIDRGQTF | TGTGCCAGCAGCCTAATCGACAGGGGGCAAACCTTC
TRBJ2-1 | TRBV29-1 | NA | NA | CSGGGGPGEQFF | TGCAGCGGAGGGGGAGGCCCGGGTGAGCAGTTCTTC
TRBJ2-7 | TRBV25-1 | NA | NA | CASSALRDRSQYF | TGTGCCAGCAGTGCCCTCCGAGACAGGTCACAGTACTTC
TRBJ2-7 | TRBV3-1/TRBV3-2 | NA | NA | CASSQRGTSYEQYF | TGTGCCAGCAGCCAAAGAGGTACTTCCTACGAGCAGTACTTC
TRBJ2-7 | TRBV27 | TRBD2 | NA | CASSFRAGLAGVGHAYEQYF | TGTGCCAGCAGTTTCCGGGCGGGACTAGCGGGAGTGGGGCACGCCTACGAGCAGTACTTC
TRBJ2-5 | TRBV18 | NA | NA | CASSPTWGGETQYF | TGTGCCAGCTCACCTACGTGGGGCGGGGAGACCCAGTACTTC
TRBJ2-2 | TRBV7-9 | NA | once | CASSLGLTLNTGELFF | TGTGCCAGCAGCTTAGGCCTAACTCTGAACACCGGGGAGCTGTTTTTT
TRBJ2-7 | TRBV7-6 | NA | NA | CASSLGESYEQYF | TGTGCCAGCAGCTTAGGGGAAAGCTACGAGCAGTACTTC
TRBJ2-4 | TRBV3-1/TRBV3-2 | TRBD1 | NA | CASADRDKNIQYF | TGTGCCAGCGCCGACAGGGACAAAAACATTCAGTACTTC
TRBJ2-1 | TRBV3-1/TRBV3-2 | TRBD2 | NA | CASSLPRLSGRGNEQFF | TGTGCCAGCAGCCTCCCCCGGTTAAGCGGGAGAGGCAATGAGCAGTTCTTC
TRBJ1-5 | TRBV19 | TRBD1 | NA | CASTPTGVNQPQHF | TGTGCCAGTACCCCGACAGGGGTGAATCAGCCCCAGCATTTT
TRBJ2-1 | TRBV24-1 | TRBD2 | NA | CATSGGLASDEQFF | TGTGCCACCAGTGGCGGACTAGCGAGCGATGAGCAGTTCTTC
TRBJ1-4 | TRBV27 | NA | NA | CASRPGFDPTNEKLFF | TGTGCCAGCAGACCCGGCTTTGATCCAACTAATGAAAAACTGTTTTTT
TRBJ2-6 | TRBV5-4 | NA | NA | CASSLNSLSSANVLTF | TGTGCCAGCAGCTTGAACAGTCTCTCTTCCGCCAACGTCCTGACTTTC
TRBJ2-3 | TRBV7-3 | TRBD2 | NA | CASSLTGTSGAGDTQYF | TGTGCCAGCAGCTTAACTGGGACTAGCGGGGCTGGGGATACGCAGTATTTT
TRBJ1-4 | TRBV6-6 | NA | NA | CASSYKQGESEKLFF | TGTGCCAGCAGTTACAAACAGGGAGAGTCTGAAAAACTGTTTTTT
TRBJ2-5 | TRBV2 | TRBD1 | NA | CASRGDRGLEETQYF | TGTGCCAGCAGGGGGGACAGGGGGCTGGAAGAGACCCAGTACTTC
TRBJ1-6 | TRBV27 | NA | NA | CASSTGISYNSPLHF | TGTGCCAGCAGTACGGGGATCTCCTATAATTCACCCCTCCACTTT
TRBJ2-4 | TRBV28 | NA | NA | CASQNTRAKNIQYF | TGTGCCAGCCAGAACACCCGAGCCAAAAACATTCAGTACTTC
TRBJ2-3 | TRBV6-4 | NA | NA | CASSLAASTDTQYF | TGTGCCAGCAGTCTAGCTGCTAGCACAGATACGCAGTATTTT
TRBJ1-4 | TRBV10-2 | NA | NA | CASSENVRAQHIEKLFF | TGCGCCAGCAGTGAGAACGTAAGGGCCCAACATATAGAAAAACTGTTTTTT
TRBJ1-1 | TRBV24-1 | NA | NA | CATSGRYDTEAFF | TGTGCCACCAGTGGGAGGTACGACACTGAAGCTTTCTTT
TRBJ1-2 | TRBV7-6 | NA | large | CASSLQDGYGYTF | TGTGCCAGCAGCTTACAGGACGGCTATGGCTACACCTTC
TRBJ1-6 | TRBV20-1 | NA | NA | CSASVAQSSYNSPLHF | TGCAGTGCTAGTGTGGCACAGAGCTCCTATAATTCACCCCTCCACTTT
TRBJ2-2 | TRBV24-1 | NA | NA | CATSPGGRGTGELFF | TGTGCCACCAGCCCCGGGGGCAGGGGCACCGGGGAGCTGTTTTTT
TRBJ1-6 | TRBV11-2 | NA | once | CASSLGPRGTHPPLHF | TGTGCCAGCAGCTTAGGGCCCAGGGGTACCCATCCACCCCTCCACTTT
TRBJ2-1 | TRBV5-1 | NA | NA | CASSAGPSSYNEQFF | TGCGCCAGCAGCGCGGGACCGAGCTCCTACAATGAGCAGTTCTTC
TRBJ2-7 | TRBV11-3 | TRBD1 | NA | CASSLAGTGPYEQYF | TGTGCCAGCAGCTTAGCCGGGACAGGGCCCTACGAGCAGTACTTC
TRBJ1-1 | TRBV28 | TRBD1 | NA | CAVGGEGAKYTEAFF | TGTGCCGTTGGAGGGGAGGGGGCGAAATACACTGAAGCTTTCTTT
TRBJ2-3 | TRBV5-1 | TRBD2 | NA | CASSLNPNLLAGGSTDTQYF | TGCGCCAGCAGCTTAAACCCCAACCTACTAGCGGGAGGAAGCACAGATACGCAGTATTTT